This TCR beta chain was retrieved from a study of tumor-infiltrating lymphocytes in primary liver carcinoma (dated by TCRdb to about 2017). Study-level background: Of the five patients (three men and two women, aged 30 to 69 years), four had hepatocellular carcinoma and one had combined HCC and intrahepatic cholangiocarcinoma. The tumors of the five patients were staged as T1-T3 N0M0, with maximum diameters ranging from 4.2 to 10 cm. Roughly 3.5 to 7.5 million productive TCRbeta reads were obtained per sample, and no significant difference in read depth was found between tissue types. The study combined TCRbeta repertoire sequencing, expression microarrays and whole-exome sequencing across five regions of each liver tumor, with adjacent normal tissue and blood. A total of roughly 35 specimens from 5 patients went through TCRbeta repertoire sequencing, namely 25 tumor regions, 5 adjacent noncancerous liver tissues and 5 peripheral blood samples. The roughly 25 tumor region samples were profiled with Agilent mRNA microarrays so that TCRbeta repertoire diversity could be related to the local molecular phenotype. Repertoires from technical replicates were highly reproducible, with mean shared-clone rates near 0.89 and correlation coefficients above 0.95. What the authors observed across the whole study: Only about 7-24% of top clones were found in all five regions of a tumor, suggesting spatial heterogeneity of tumor-infiltrating T cells. A significantly larger repertoire fraction was made up by the top 250 clones in tumors than in blood (p = 0.039). Bulk unsorted samples precluded comparing CD4+ and CD8+ T cell repertoires. Repertoire overlap was higher between tumor regions (mean around 36%) than tumor-adjacent (approximately 17%) or tumor-blood (roughly 14%) pairs, consistent with antigen-driven expansion. With just a handful of patients in the study, the authors point out that the findings should be validated in a larger study. Only the TCR beta chain was sequenced, so true repertoire diversity is likely underestimated because unpaired alpha chains were not captured.

V and J are trimmed by 6 bases and 5 bases, and the gene matches miss 14 bases of the junction. The germline V gene provides CDR1 MDHEN and CDR2 SYDVKM. Including the terminal cysteine and phenylalanine, the CDR3 comprises 16 residues. Just the 48-base CDR3 DNA is kept, in frame starting at base 1. Details on this clonotype: Its antigen is unknown. Base qualities are not provided; no much larger clone lies one nucleotide away.

Without any cell sorting, total RNA and DNA were extracted together from about 20-30 mg of bulk tissue using the AllPrep DNA/RNA mini kit. Surgical resection was performed in China between November 2015 and early 2016 on about 5 patients with histopathologically diagnosed primary liver carcinoma. At the time of sampling, the patients were treatment-naive and had chronic HBV infection. Five spatially separated regions were sampled per tumor: superior, inferior, left-lateral and right-lateral poles, plus the tumor centre. Histology showed that every tumor sample contained more than 80% viable tumor cells. Pieces of fresh tumor and adjacent tissue were cut in half, with one half kept in RNAlater at -80 degrees C and the other half sent for histology. Starting from about 500 ng total RNA, TCRbeta-specific cDNA was produced by reverse transcription with a constant-region primer and ProtoScript II reverse transcriptase. TCRbeta libraries were built with three nested multiplex PCR rounds, a slightly modified ARM-PCR procedure. The first two PCR rounds used multiplex TRBV1-TRBV30 forward primers with a Cbeta reverse primer, each for 10 cycles. Sample barcodes and Illumina adapters were added in a final 25-cycle PCR with Deep VentR polymerase. Before sequencing, amplicons of 200-500 bp were gel-purified using a QIAquick gel extraction kit. An Illumina HiSeq 2500 was used to sequence the TCRbeta amplicons, generating 250-bp paired-end reads. The paper's processing steps were these. To recover full CDR3 sequences, reads were quality-trimmed using Trimmomatic v0.33 and paired reads were then merged using FLASH v1.2.11. V, D and J germline segments were assigned to the rearranged TCRbeta sequences by MiGEC v1.2.1b. Clonotype statistics, along with Shannon-Wiener diversity indices, were calculated using VDJtools v1.0.0. Except for diversity analysis, only the 250 most abundant clonotypes of each sample were used in subsequent analyses to reduce sampling bias. The public reads were run again by TCRdb, first through fastp at Q25 and then through MiXCR, and only productive beta chains were kept. Records with the same CDR3 protein are collapsed into one entry carrying the most frequent genes and DNA. TCRdb's processing, not the authors', yielded these V and J calls. The sample table holds roughly 120,000 distinct CDR3 sequences, of which approximately 70% were seen once. The ten top clones hold approximately 9.9% of the sample.

Input material: liver tumor tissue from sampling region 1. Read against the paper, the sample's cell subset or site label means: tumor region T1, superior pole. The rearranged chain carries TRBV28 and TRBJ2-5, and TRBD2 matches 8 of the central bases. The receptor's source is a woman aged 60-75 years with primary liver carcinoma and hepatitis B virus infection. The CDR3 loop reads CASSPRVAGPTETQYF. At the DNA level, the sequence is TGTGCCAGCAGCCCCCGTGTAGCGGGACCGACGGAGACCCAGTACTTC.